The 16 T cell receptor beta chains below all came from one sample that was sequenced in a study of blood T cell repertoires in COVID-19. The data were produced by immunoSEQ multiplex PCR, yet TCRdb's version contains in-frame clones alone and is incomplete. The data show over 80,000 clones, about 86% seen once. Sequencing used peripheral blood. All receptors come from an older woman with acute or convalescent COVID-19.

This chain links TRBV9 with TRBJ2-7; D not resolved. Per germline, CDR1 SGDLS and CDR2 YYNGEE. The CDR3 is 15 residues long. V was trimmed by 0 bases and J by 2 bases, leaving 12 bases between them. CDR3 nucleotides: TGTGCCAGCAGCGTAGCTTCTGGCGGCACCTACGAGCAGTACTTC. Residues: CASSVASGGTYEQYF.

V and J are TRBV5-1 and TRBJ2-2; D unresolved. Germline CDR1 and CDR2: SGHRS and YFSETQ. V gave up 5 bases and J gave up 4 bases, with 15 bases separating them. This CDR3 comprises 15 residues. CDR3 in DNA: TGCGCCAGCAGTCTGGGCACCAGTTCCACCGGGGAGCTGTTTTTT. Translation gives CASSLGTSSTGELFF.

The chain couples TRBV6-1 to TRBJ2-6; 8 bases align to TRBD2. Trimming took 4 bases from V and 1 from J; bases not matched to a gene: 12. CDR3 length: 19 residues. Germline CDR1 MNHNS, CDR2 SASEGT. CDR3 amino acids: CASSGPPAGVLSGANVLTF. The CDR3 DNA is TGTGCCAGCAGTGGTCCCCCAGCGGGGGTTCTGTCTGGGGCCAACGTCCTGACTTTC.

The chain combines TRBV20-1 with TRBJ1-1, with D perhaps matching TRBD1 (5 bases). V was shortened by 3 bases and J by 0 bases, with 11 bases between the two germline ends. CDR1 is DFQATT, CDR2 SNEGSKA, per germline (reference sequence). The CDR3 is 14 amino acids. The CDR3 nucleotides read TGCAGTGCTAGTAGACAGACTTTGAACACTGAAGCTTTCTTT. Its protein product is CSASRQTLNTEAFF.

The chain joins TRBV5-4 to TRBJ2-5; 7 bases match TRBD2. The CDR3 consists of 14 residues. J gave up 5 bases and V 4 bases, and 8 bases lay outside the gene matches. CDR1 and CDR2 from the germline V gene are SGHNT and YYREEE (reference sequence). The CDR3 loop is CASSLGGGVETQYF. The CDR3 nucleotides are TGTGCCAGCAGCCTTGGGGGGGGTGTGGAGACCCAGTACTTC.

This clone was detected once. The chain carries TRBV24-1 and TRBJ2-1; the D is unclear. The ends were cut back, 6 bases at V and 2 bases at J, with 16 bases in the middle. The CDR3 contains 16 residues. Germline V gives CDR1 KGHDR, CDR2 SFDVKD. The CDR3 loop reads CATSQQSISTYNEQFF. Here the CDR3 DNA reads TGTGCCACCAGTCAACAGTCTATATCCACCTACAATGAGCAGTTCTTC.

J is TRBJ2-3 and V is TRBV5-1, with 15 bases aligning to TRBD2. Germline V gene data show CDR1 as SGHRS and CDR2 as YFSETQ. The CDR3 spans 19 residues. Trimming at V came to 3 bases and at J to 3 bases, leaving 11 bases not matched to a gene. The CDR3 sequence is CASSSGLAGGSGATDTQYF. DNA for the CDR3: TGCGCCAGCAGCTCTGGACTAGCGGGAGGGAGTGGGGCAACAGATACGCAGTATTTT. The variable domain in full, with the rest retrieved from reference TRBV5-1 and TRBJ2-3, is KAGVTQTPRYLIKTRGQQVTLSCSPISGHRSVSWYQQTPGQGLQFLFEYFSETQRNKGNFPGRFSGRQFSNSRSEMNVSTLELGDSALYLCASSSGLAGGSGATDTQYFGPGTRLTVL.

This chain uses TRBV9 with TRBJ2-2; 8 bases fit TRBD2. Unmatched junction bases numbered 0, after V lost 1 base and J lost 1 base. CDR3 size: 15 residues. Germline V gene data show CDR1 as SGDLS and CDR2 as YYNGEE. DNA of the CDR3: TGTGCCAGCAGCGTAACTAGCGGGAACACCGGGGAGCTGTTTTTT. Translation: CASSVTSGNTGELFF.

The chain couples TRBV7-9 to TRBJ1-4, with D perhaps matching TRBD1 (6 bases). The CDR3 spans 15 residues. Germline assignment: CDR1 SEHNR and CDR2 FQNEAQ (reference sequence). V was clipped by 4 bases and J by 4 bases, with 13 bases between them. The CDR3 here is CASSSMTGLNEKLFF. The CDR3 DNA reads TGTGCCAGCAGCTCCATGACAGGACTTAATGAAAAACTGTTTTTT.

The V and J genes are TRBV7-2 and TRBJ2-5; D possibly corresponds to TRBD2 (6 bases). The germline gives CDR1 SGHTA, CDR2 FQGNSA. The CDR3 spans 16 residues. Trimming shortened V by 1 base and J by 1 base, and 13 bases separated the two germline ends. The CDR3 sequence is CASSLGILAGQETQYF. Here the CDR3 DNA reads TGTGCCAGCAGCTTAGGGATACTAGCTGGCCAAGAGACCCAGTACTTC.

This clone was detected a few times. The genes are TRBV19 and TRBJ1-4, with no clear D. Trimming took off 6 bases at V and 8 bases at J, with 19 bases between the two ends. This CDR3 spans 15 amino acids. The germline V gene encodes CDR1 LNHDA and CDR2 SQIVND (reference sequence). CDR3 coding DNA: TGTGCCAGTAGAGTTGTGAGAGGTGGTCGGGAAAAACTGTTTTTT. Translating gives CASRVVRGGREKLFF.

The CDR3 region has the DNA TGTGCCAGCAGTCCAAGGAGGGACAGACCTAATCAGCCCCAGCATTTT. Translation: CASSPRRDRPNQPQHF. The rearrangement links TRBV27 to TRBJ1-5, with 7 nucleotides matching TRBD1. This CDR3 has 16 residues. Germline CDR1 and CDR2: MNHEY and SMNVEV (reference sequence). V shed 5 bases, J shed 4 bases, and the junction held 11 bases outside the gene matches.

This clone was observed a handful of times. The V call is TRBV4-3, the J call TRBJ1-3, with 11 bases aligning to TRBD1. The J segment lost 7 bases and the V segment lost 4 bases, leaving 6 bases of the junction unmatched. CDR3 length equals 15 residues. Germline CDR1 reads LGHNA; CDR2 reads YSLEER. The CDR3 nucleotides read TGCGCCAGCAGCCCGGCTGGGACAGGGGGTAACACCATATATTTT. This translates into CASSPAGTGGNTIYF.

The V and J genes are TRBV5-1 and TRBJ2-7, with TRBD1 matching 8 bases. This CDR3 is 13 amino acids long. With V trimmed by 6 bases and J by 2 bases, 4 bases remained unmatched. CDR1 is SGHRS, CDR2 YFSETQ, per germline. In DNA form, the CDR3 reads TGCGCCAGCACCGACAGGGGCGCCTACGAGCAGTACTTC. It yields the protein CASTDRGAYEQYF.

This clone has more than one count but fewer than ten. The chain combines TRBV2 with TRBJ2-6; 7 bases fit TRBD1. Germline values: CDR1 SNHLY, CDR2 FYNNEI. The CDR3 runs 15 residues. The J segment lost 2 bases and the V segment lost 7 bases, leaving 5 bases of the junction unmatched. This CDR3 is CASTIDRAGANVLTF. The CDR3 nucleotides are TGTGCCAGCACCATCGACAGGGCTGGGGCCAACGTCCTGACTTTC.

This clone was counted a single time. J is TRBJ2-3 and V is TRBV9, with 8 bases matching TRBD2. The CDR3 covers 18 residues. After removal of 3 bases from V and 0 bases from J, the junction contained 12 bases not matched to a gene. Germline V gives CDR1 SGDLS, CDR2 YYNGEE. CDR3: CASSAHSGGARSTDTQYF. CDR3 coding DNA: TGTGCCAGCAGCGCCCACTCGGGGGGGGCGCGTAGCACAGATACGCAGTATTTT.